The 15 T cell receptor beta chains reported below all come from one sample, sequenced in a study of T cells in narcolepsy. Data came from immunoSEQ multiplex PCR; TCRdb stores just in-frame clones and leaves some out. The sample consists of tens of thousands of clones, around 86% of them appearing once. The sequenced sample consisted of CD45RA- memory CD4+ T cells from PBMCs. All receptors derive from a human donor with narcolepsy.

Only a few counts were recorded for this clone. This chain joins TRBV5-6 and TRBJ2-1, with D uncertain. This CDR3 is built from 12 residues. Per germline, CDR1 SGHDT and CDR2 YYEEEE. Trimming removed 0 bases from V and 10 bases from J, with 8 bases in between. This CDR3 is CASSLVSGEQFF. The CDR3 DNA is TGTGCCAGCAGCTTGGTTTCGGGCGAGCAGTTCTTC.

The V and J genes are TRBV10-3 and TRBJ1-1, with a weak D call TRBD1 (5 bases). Germline CDR1 and CDR2: ENHRY and SYGVKD. V lost 7 bases, J lost 5 bases, and 11 bases lay in between. The CDR3 is made up of 12 amino acids. The CDR3 coding sequence is TGTGCCATCAACGGGGAGGGGACTGAAGCTTTCTTT. Translating it yields CAINGEGTEAFF.

This clone came up a few times. V is TRBV27 and J is TRBJ1-6; D not resolved. Germline CDR1 reads MNHEY; CDR2 reads SMNVEV (reference sequence). This CDR3 has 15 amino acids. Trimming took off 10 bases at V and 7 bases at J, with 20 bases between the two ends. The CDR3 coding sequence is TGTGCCACCGGAACCTCCTCTATGGTAAATTCACCCCTCCACTTT. This sequence encodes CATGTSSMVNSPLHF.

The V call is TRBV28, the J call TRBJ1-1; possible D gene TRBD1, 5 bases. Per germline, CDR1 MDHEN and CDR2 SYDVKM. This CDR3 spans 14 amino acids. The V end lost 3 bases, the J end lost 2 bases, and 10 bases lay between the germline ends. CDR3 sequence reads: CASSLGVFNTEAFF. CDR3 nucleotides: TGTGCCAGCAGTTTGGGGGTTTTTAACACTGAAGCTTTCTTT.

This clone was seen a few times. The chain joins TRBV7-9 to TRBJ1-3; D not certain. With 6 bases removed from V and 0 bases from J, the gap between germline ends came to 12 bases. The germline V gene has CDR1 SEHNR and CDR2 FQNEAQ (reference sequence). This CDR3 region has 15 residues. CDR3 in DNA: TGTGCCAGCAGTTCAATACACCGCTCTGGAAACACCATATATTTT. It is translated as CASSSIHRSGNTIYF.

V gene TRBV7-8 combines with J gene TRBJ2-5; the match to TRBD1 covers 9 bases. The J call may be mistaken, given a closer DNA end match to TRBJ2-7. CDR3 length equals 15 residues. CDR1 is SGHVS and CDR2 is FQNEAQ in the germline V gene. The CDR3 DNA is TGTGCCAGCAGCTTATCCAGGACAGGGGTTGACGAGCAGTACTTC. Its translation: CASSLSRTGVDEQYF.

In nucleotides, the CDR3 is TGTGCCAGCAGTTCCCCGGAGGGGGCCAGTTCACCCCTCCACTTT. This codes for CASSSPEGASSPLHF. The chain employs TRBV28 and TRBJ1-6; 7 nucleotides match TRBD1. The CDR3 runs 15 residues. Germline assignment: CDR1 MDHEN and CDR2 SYDVKM. V lost 4 bases to trimming and J lost 9 bases; unmatched junction nucleotides: 9. Drawing the rest from reference TRBV28 and TRBJ1-6, the complete variable domain is DVKVTQSSRYLVKRTGEKVFLECVQDMDHENMFWYRQDPGLGLRLIYFSYDVKMKEKGDIPEGYSVSREKKERFSLILESASTNQTSMYLCASSSPEGASSPLHFGNGTRLTVT.

This chain uses TRBV7-8 with TRBJ1-4; D is undetermined. Trimming stripped 1 base from V and 8 bases from J, with 5 bases between. The CDR3 consists of 12 residues. Per germline, CDR1 SGHVS and CDR2 FQNEAQ. The CDR3 sequence is CASSLVTEKLFF. For the CDR3, the DNA is TGTGCCAGCAGCTTAGTAACGGAAAAACTGTTTTTT.

The rearrangement links TRBV6-6 to TRBJ2-2; D gene ambiguous. Germline-derived CDR1 and CDR2 are MNHNY and SVGAGI (reference sequence). V was cut by 2 bases and J by 4 bases, with 5 bases left in between. The CDR3 has 13 amino acids. CDR3 protein: CASSYDVTGELFF. The CDR3 DNA reads TGTGCCAGCAGTTACGACGTCACCGGGGAGCTGTTTTTT.

The rearrangement links TRBV5-1 to TRBJ1-1, with 8 bases identical to TRBD1. V was clipped by 0 bases and J by 5 bases; unmatched bases: 6. The CDR3 contains 15 residues. Germline CDR1 and CDR2: SGHRS and YFSETQ. The CDR3 spells CASSLVPQGGTEAFF. The CDR3 DNA follows: TGCGCCAGCAGCTTGGTTCCACAGGGGGGAACTGAAGCTTTCTTT.

This clone is a singleton in its sample. The V and J genes are TRBV6-6 and TRBJ2-7; 11 nucleotides line up with TRBD1. CDR1 and CDR2 from the germline V gene are MNHNY and SVGAGI (reference sequence). V shed 4 bases and J 6 bases; nucleotides not matched to a gene: 8. The CDR3 consists of 15 residues. Here the CDR3 DNA reads TGTGCCAGCAGTTCCCCGGGACAGGGGGAGGTCGAGCAGTACTTC. It encodes CASSSPGQGEVEQYF.

The V and J genes are TRBV7-2 and TRBJ2-5, with 7 bases matching TRBD2. CDR3 length: 14 residues. J lost 5 bases, V lost 8 bases, and 11 bases had no gene match. Germline values: CDR1 SGHTA, CDR2 FQGNSA. In DNA form, the CDR3 reads TGTGCCAGCGGGGGGGACGGTCCGAGGGAGACCCAGTACTTC. Translating it yields CASGGDGPRETQYF.

The gene calls are TRBV4-3 and TRBJ2-1; TRBD1 matches 9 bases. V dropped 2 bases and J dropped 0; count of bases not matched to a gene: 5. The CDR3 sequence is 17 residues long. Germline lookup yields CDR1 LGHNA and CDR2 YSLEER. The CDR3 DNA sequence: TGCGCCAGCAGCCAAACCGTGACAGGGGGCTCCTACAATGAGCAGTTCTTC. Amino acids: CASSQTVTGGSYNEQFF.

The chain carries TRBV6-5 and TRBJ2-6, with 8 bases identical to TRBD1. CDR3 size: 16 residues. Germline V gene data show CDR1 as MNHEY and CDR2 as SVGAGI. Unmatched junction bases numbered 4, after V lost 4 bases and J lost 2 bases. CDR3: CASSSAGGTGANVLTF. As DNA, the CDR3 is TGTGCCAGCAGTTCGGCAGGGGGCACTGGGGCCAACGTCCTGACTTTC.

V and J are TRBV11-2 and TRBJ2-7; 8 nucleotides match TRBD2. Trimming cost V 0 bases and J 0 bases; bases outside gene matches: 10. CDR3 length: 18 amino acids. Germline CDR1 is SGHAT and CDR2 is FQNNGV. The CDR3 protein is CASSLEFAGGLRSYEQYF. CDR3 DNA: TGTGCCAGCAGCTTAGAATTTGCGGGGGGCCTCCGCTCCTACGAGCAGTACTTC.